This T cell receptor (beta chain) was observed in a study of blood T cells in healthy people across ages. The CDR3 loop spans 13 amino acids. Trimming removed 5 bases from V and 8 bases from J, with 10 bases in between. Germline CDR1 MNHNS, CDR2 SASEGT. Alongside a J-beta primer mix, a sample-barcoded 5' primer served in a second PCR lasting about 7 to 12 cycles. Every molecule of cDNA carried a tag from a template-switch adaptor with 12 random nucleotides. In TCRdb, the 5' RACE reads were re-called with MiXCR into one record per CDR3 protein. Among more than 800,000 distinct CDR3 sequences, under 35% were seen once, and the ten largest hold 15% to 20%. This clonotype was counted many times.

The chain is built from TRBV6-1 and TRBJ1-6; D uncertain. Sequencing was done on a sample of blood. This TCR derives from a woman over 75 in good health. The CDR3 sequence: CASSFGTDSPLHF. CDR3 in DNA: TGTGCCAGCAGTTTCGGAACCGATTCACCCCTCCACTTT.